The rows below give T cell receptor beta chains drawn from one sample of a study of spatial heterogeneity in lung cancer. TCRdb used MiXCR to reprocess the 5' RACE reads, holding one entry per CDR3 protein. Of 40,000 to 45,000 distinct CDR3 sequences in the sample, roughly an eighth are singletons; the top ten hold 50% to 65%. This specimen consisted of PBMCs, obtained at surgery. The source is a male donor with early-stage non-small cell lung cancer. Each CDR3 is given with its conserved first and last residue. Each record gives: D gene, V gene, CDR3 protein. A D gene is named only where the DNA matches it firmly.

>TRBD1|TRBV6-5
CASSYGTGGGNEQYF
>-|TRBV18
CASSRYGGDEQYF
>TRBD2|TRBV20-1
CSAPIAGYNEQFF
>TRBD1|TRBV5-1
CASSSSLGQLNEKLFF
>-|TRBV9
CASSVGLSLGEQFF
>-|TRBV5-6
CASSLNSDISLWHF
>-|TRBV20-1
CSASDGTGELFF
>-|TRBV7-2
CASSPRLGALAKNIQYF
>TRBD1|TRBV2
CASSDRGSGELFF
>-|TRBV6-5
CASSYSRTAYGYTF
>-|TRBV4-3
CASSPRQGTDTQYF
>-|TRBV2
CASKTANSGNTIYF
>-|TRBV6-2/TRBV6-3
CASSYVVSYEQYF
>TRBD1|TRBV4-1
CASSAPPSRGWLVYTEAFF
>-|TRBV30
CAWKGLAGAYEQYF
>-|TRBV6-5
CASSSTPGQPQHF
>-|TRBV30
CAWSVEGNEQFF
>-|TRBV19
CASSRRDQPQHF
>-|TRBV6-1
CASYGDGNQPQHF
>TRBD2|TRBV11-2
CASSFRGLAAQEQFF
>-|TRBV5-1
CASSLGAAPDQYF
>-|TRBV5-6
CASSHRATKNIQYF
>-|TRBV4-2
CASSQDWEVTEAFF
>TRBD2|TRBV5-4
CASSWLAGGSTDTQYF
>-|TRBV5-6
CASNVRAAGLLETQYF
>-|TRBV9
CASSINVGEDTQYF
>-|TRBV7-9
CASSLPLGEAFF
>TRBD2|TRBV28
CASSLGGIQETQYF
>-|TRBV12-3/TRBV12-4
CASSGRLYGYTF
>-|TRBV6-5
CASSYLDPGHDEQYF
>TRBD2|TRBV4-3
CASSQDIASGTSDTQYF
>-|TRBV4-3
CASSQDLVADTQYF
>-|TRBV6-2/TRBV6-3
CASTDRTYEQYF
>TRBD2|TRBV3-1
CASSQVVGSGHEQFF
>-|TRBV4-1
CASSQGGARGNTIYF
>-|TRBV20-1
CSAPDGLAPQETQYF
>-|TRBV6-5
CASSYSIPRFKLFF
>TRBD2|TRBV7-3
CASSPGLAEQFF
>-|TRBV5-1
CASSLALGIGEKLFF
>-|TRBV29-1
CSAREGQLSYEQYF
>TRBD1|TRBV5-6
CASSLSGTGPAF